These T cell receptor beta chains were read from a single sample in a study of CD8 T cells in Susac syndrome. TCRdb re-called the immunoSEQ multiplex PCR reads through MiXCR, storing one row per CDR3 protein. The sample contains 200,000 to 250,000 distinct CDR3 sequences, just under 95% of which appear only once. The sample taken for sequencing was CD4+ T cells from PBMCs. The receptors derive from a human donor with multiple sclerosis. The CDR3 runs from the conserved cysteine through the conserved F or W. The D gene is left open where the match is weak.

J gene,D gene,V gene,CDR3 protein,CDR3 DNA
TRBJ2-5,-,TRBV20-1,CSASLASQETQYF,TGCAGTGCCTCACTAGCTTCGCAAGAGACCCAGTACTTC
TRBJ2-1,-,TRBV5-1,CASSPDNDNEQFF,TGCGCCAGCAGCCCCGACAACGACAATGAGCAGTTCTTC
TRBJ2-7,-,TRBV9,CASSVGQGSLYEQYF,TGTGCCAGCAGCGTAGGGCAGGGGTCCCTCTACGAGCAGTACTTC
TRBJ2-6,TRBD1,TRBV10-3,CAINGQGSGANVLTF,TGTGCCATCAACGGACAGGGTAGTGGGGCCAACGTCCTGACTTTC
TRBJ1-1,-,TRBV29-1,CSVTPGREMNTEAFF,TGCAGCGTTACCCCCGGACGGGAGATGAACACTGAAGCTTTCTTT
TRBJ2-1,TRBD2,TRBV29-1,CSVGTSGGGEQFF,TGCAGCGTTGGGACTAGCGGGGGTGGTGAGCAGTTCTTC
TRBJ2-5,TRBD2,TRBV2,CASSVGGAGETQYF,TGTGCCAGCAGTGTCGGGGGGGCGGGAGAGACCCAGTACTTC
TRBJ1-5,-,TRBV3-1,CASSQGDYGNQPQHF,TGTGCCAGCAGCCAAGGGGATTATGGCAATCAGCCCCAGCATTTT
TRBJ1-2,-,TRBV9,CASSVEGRGSDGYTF,TGTGCCAGCAGCGTAGAAGGCAGGGGATCTGATGGCTACACCTTC
TRBJ2-1,-,TRBV3-1,CASSQSTIQYNEQFF,TGTGCCAGCAGCCAATCCACGATCCAATACAATGAGCAGTTCTTC
TRBJ1-2,TRBD1,TRBV9,CASSAQGAVYGYTF,TGTGCCAGCAGCGCACAGGGGGCTGTCTATGGCTACACCTTC
TRBJ1-6,-,TRBV20-1,CSASYRSNSPLHF,TGCAGTGCCTCGTACCGAAGCAATTCACCCCTCCACTTT
TRBJ1-2,-,TRBV12-3/TRBV12-4,CASGENYGYTF,TGTGCCAGCGGGGAAAACTATGGCTACACCTTC
TRBJ1-6,TRBD1,TRBV30,CAWRRGIENSPLHF,TGTGCCTGGCGCAGGGGGATCGAGAATTCACCCCTCCACTTT
TRBJ2-7,-,TRBV30,CAWSPTAYEQYF,TGTGCCTGGAGTCCGACAGCCTACGAGCAGTACTTC